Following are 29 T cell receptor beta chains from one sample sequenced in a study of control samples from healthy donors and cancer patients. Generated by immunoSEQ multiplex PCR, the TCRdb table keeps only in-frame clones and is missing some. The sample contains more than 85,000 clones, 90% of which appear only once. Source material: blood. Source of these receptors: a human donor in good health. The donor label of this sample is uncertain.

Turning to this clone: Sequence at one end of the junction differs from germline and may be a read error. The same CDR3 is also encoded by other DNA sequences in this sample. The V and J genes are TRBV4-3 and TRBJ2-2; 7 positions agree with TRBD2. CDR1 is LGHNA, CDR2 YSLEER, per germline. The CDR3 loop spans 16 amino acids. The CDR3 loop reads CASSQDAGVGTGELFF. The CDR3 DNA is TGCGCCAGCAGCCAAGATGCGGGGGTTGGGACCGGAGAGCTGTTTTTT.

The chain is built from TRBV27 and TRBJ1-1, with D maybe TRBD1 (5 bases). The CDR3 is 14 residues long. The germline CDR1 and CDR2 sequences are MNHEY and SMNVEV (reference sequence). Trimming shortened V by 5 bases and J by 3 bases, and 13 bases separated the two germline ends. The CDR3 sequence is CASSPRPTDTEAFF. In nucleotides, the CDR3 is TGTGCCAGCAGTCCTCGACCGACAGACACTGAAGCTTTCTTT.

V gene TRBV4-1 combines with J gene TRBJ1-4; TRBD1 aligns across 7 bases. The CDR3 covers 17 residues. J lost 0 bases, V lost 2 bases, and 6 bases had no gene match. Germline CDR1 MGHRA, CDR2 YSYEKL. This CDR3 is CASSQLGQLATNEKLFF. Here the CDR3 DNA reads TGCGCCAGCAGCCAATTGGGACAGCTAGCAACTAATGAAAAACTGTTTTTT.

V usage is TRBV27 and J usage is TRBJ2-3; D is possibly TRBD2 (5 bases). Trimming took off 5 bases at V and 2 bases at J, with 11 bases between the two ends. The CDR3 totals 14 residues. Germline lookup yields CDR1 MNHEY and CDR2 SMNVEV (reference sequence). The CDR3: CASSPRGLTDTQYF. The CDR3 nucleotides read TGTGCCAGCAGTCCCCGCGGGCTCACAGATACGCAGTATTTT.

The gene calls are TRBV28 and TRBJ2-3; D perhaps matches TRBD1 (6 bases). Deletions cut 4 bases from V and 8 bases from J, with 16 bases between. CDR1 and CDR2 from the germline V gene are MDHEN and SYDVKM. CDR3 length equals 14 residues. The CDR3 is CASSWGGVGATQYF. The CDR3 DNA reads TGTGCCAGCAGTTGGGGTGGGGTGGGGGCTACGCAGTATTTT.

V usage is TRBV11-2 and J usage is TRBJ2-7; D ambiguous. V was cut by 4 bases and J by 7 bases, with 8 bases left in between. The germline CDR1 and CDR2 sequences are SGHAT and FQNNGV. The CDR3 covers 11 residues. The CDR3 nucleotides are TGTGCCAGCAGCTATGCAGAAGAGCAGTACTTC. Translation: CASSYAEEQYF.

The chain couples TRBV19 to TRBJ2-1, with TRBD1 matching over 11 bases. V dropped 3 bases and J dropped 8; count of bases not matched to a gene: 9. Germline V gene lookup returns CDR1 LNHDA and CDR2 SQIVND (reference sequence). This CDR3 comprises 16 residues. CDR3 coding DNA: TGTGCCAGTAGTATGCGGCGGGGACAGGGGGATCATGAGCAGTTCTTC. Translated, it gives CASSMRRGQGDHEQFF.

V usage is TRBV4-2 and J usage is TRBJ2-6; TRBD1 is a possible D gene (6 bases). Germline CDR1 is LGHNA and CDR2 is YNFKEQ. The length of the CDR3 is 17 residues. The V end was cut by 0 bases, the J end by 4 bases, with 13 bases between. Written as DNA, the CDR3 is TGTGCCAGCAGCCAAGATACCCAGGGGCGCGGGGCCAACGTCCTGACTTTC. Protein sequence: CASSQDTQGRGANVLTF.

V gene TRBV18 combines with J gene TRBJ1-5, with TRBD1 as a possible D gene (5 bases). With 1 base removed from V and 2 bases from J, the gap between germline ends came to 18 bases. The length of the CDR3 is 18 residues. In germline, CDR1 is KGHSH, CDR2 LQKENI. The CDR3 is CASSPLAAGMGGNQPQHF. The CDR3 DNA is TGTGCCAGCTCACCACTCGCGGCAGGGATGGGTGGCAATCAGCCCCAGCATTTT.

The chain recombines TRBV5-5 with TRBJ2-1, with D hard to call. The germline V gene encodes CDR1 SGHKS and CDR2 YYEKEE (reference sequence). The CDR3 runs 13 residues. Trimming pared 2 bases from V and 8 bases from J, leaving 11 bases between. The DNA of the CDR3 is TGTGCCAGCAGCTTAGTTTTCAAGGATGAGCAGTTCTTC. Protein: CASSLVFKDEQFF. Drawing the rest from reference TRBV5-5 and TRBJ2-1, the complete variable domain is DAGVTQSPTHLIKTRGQQVTLRCSPISGHKSVSWYQQVLGQGPQFIFQYYEKEERGRGNFPDRFSARQFPNYSSELNVNALLLGDSALYLCASSLVFKDEQFFGPGTRLTVL.

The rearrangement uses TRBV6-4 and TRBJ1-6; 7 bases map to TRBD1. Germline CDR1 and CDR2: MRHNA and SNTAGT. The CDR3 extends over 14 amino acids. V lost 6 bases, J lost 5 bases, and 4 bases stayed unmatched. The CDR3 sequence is CASRGDSHNSPLHF. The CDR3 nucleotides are TGTGCCAGCAGAGGGGACAGTCATAATTCACCCCTCCACTTT.

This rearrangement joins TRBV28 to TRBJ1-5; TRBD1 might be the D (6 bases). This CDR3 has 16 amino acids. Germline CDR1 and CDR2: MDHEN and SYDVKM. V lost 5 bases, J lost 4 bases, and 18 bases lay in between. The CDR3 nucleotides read TGTGCCAGCAGTGTACAGGGTACCATCCAAAATCAGCCCCAGCATTTT. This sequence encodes CASSVQGTIQNQPQHF.

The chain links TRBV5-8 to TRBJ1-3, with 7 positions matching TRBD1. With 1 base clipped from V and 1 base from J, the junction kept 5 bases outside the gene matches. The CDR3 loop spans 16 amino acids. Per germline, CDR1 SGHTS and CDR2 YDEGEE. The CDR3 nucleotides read TGTGCCAGCAGCTTGAAGCAGGGGGTTTCTGGAAACACCATATATTTT. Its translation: CASSLKQGVSGNTIYF.

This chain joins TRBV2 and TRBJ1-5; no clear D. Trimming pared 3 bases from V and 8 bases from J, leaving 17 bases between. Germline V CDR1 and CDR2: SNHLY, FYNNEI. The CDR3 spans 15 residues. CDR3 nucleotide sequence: TGTGCCAGCAGTGACAGTAGCTCCCGGGTAGAGCCCCAGCATTTT. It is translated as CASSDSSSRVEPQHF.

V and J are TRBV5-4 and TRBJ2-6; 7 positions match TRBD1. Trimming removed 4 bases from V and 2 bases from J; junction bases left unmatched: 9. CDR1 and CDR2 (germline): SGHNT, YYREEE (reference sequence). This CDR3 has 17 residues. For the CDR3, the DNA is TGTGCCAGCAGCCCGGCCTCCACAGGGGCTGGGGCCAACGTCCTGACTTTC. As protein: CASSPASTGAGANVLTF. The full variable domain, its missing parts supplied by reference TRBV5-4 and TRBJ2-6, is ETGVTQSPTHLIKTRGQQVTLRCSSQSGHNTVSWYQQALGQGPQFIFQYYREEENGRGNFPPRFSGLQFPNYSSELNVNALELDDSALYLCASSPASTGAGANVLTFGAGSRLTVL.

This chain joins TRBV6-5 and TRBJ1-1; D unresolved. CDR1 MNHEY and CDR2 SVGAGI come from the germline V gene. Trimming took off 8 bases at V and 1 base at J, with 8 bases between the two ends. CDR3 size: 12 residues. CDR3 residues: CASLIPNTEAFF. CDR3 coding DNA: TGTGCCAGCTTAATACCGAACACTGAAGCTTTCTTT.

The CDR3 sequence is CASGPPGRTEAFF. In nucleotides, the CDR3 is TGTGCCAGCGGCCCTCCGGGGCGGACTGAAGCTTTCTTT. This chain links TRBV12-3 or TRBV12-4 with TRBJ1-1, with D maybe TRBD1 (5 bases). The CDR3 loop spans 13 amino acids. The V end lost 8 bases, the J end lost 5 bases, and 15 bases lay between the germline ends.

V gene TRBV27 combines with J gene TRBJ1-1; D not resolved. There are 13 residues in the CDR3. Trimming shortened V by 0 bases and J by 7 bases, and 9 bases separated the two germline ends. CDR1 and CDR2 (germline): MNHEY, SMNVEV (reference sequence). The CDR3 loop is CASSLSPEDEAFF. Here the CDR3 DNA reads TGTGCCAGCAGTTTATCCCCCGAGGATGAAGCTTTCTTT.

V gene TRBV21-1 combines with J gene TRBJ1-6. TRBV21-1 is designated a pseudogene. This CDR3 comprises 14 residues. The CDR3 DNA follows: TGTGCCAGCAGCAAAGATGTGCCGAATTCACCCCTCCACTTT. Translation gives CASSKDVPNSPLHF.

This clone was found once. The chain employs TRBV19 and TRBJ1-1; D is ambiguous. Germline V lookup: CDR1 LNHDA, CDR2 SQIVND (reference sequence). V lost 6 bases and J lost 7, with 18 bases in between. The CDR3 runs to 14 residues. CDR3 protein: CASSFNQAMREAFF. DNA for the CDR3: TGTGCCAGTAGCTTCAACCAGGCTATGCGTGAAGCTTTCTTT.

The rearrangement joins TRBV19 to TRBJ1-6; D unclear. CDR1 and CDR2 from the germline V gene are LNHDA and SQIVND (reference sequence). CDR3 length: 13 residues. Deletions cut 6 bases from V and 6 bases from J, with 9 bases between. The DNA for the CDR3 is TGTGCCAGTAGCGAAGAGATTAATTCACCCCTCCACTTT. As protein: CASSEEINSPLHF.

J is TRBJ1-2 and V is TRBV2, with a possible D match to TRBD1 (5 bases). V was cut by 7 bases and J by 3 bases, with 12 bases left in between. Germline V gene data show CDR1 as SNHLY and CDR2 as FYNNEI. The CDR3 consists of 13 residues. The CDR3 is CASTISQDYGYTF. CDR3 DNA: TGTGCCAGCACAATATCACAGGACTATGGCTACACCTTC.

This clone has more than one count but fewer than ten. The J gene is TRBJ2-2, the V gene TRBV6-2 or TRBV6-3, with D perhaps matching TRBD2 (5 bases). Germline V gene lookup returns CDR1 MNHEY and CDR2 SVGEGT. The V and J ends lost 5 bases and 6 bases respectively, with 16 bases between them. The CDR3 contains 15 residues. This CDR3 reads CASSAGDFTAGELFF. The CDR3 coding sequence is TGTGCCAGCAGTGCGGGCGATTTTACCGCCGGGGAGCTGTTTTTT.

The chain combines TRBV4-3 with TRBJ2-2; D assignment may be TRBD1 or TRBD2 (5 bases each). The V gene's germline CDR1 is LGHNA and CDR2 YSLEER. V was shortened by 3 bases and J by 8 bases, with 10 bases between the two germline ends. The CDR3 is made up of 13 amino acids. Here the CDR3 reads CASSQFGGGELFF. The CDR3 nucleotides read TGCGCCAGCAGCCAGTTTGGGGGAGGGGAGCTGTTTTTT.

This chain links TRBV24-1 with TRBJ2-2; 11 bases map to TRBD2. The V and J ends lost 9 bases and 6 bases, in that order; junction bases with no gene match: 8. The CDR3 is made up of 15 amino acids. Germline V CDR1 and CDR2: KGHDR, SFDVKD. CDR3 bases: TGTGCCACCCAACTAGCGGGGGCCAGTCCCGGGGAGCTGTTTTTT. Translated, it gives CATQLAGASPGELFF.

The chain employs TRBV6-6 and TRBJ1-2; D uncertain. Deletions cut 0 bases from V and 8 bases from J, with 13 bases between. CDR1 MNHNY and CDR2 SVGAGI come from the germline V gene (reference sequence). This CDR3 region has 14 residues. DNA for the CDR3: TGTGCCAGCAGTTACTCATCCGGGTCGGAGGGCTACACCTTC. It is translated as CASSYSSGSEGYTF.

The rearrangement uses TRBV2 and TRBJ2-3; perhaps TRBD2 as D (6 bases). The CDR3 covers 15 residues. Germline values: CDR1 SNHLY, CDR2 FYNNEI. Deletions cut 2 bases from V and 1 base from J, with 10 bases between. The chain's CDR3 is CASSERRGRTDTQYF. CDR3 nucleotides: TGTGCCAGCAGTGAAAGGCGGGGACGCACAGATACGCAGTATTTT.

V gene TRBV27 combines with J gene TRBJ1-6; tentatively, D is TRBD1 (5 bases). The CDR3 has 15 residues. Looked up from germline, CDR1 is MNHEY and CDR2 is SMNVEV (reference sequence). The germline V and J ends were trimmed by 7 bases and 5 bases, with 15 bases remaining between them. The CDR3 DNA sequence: TGTGCCAGCAAGGGACTGGAAGAAAATAATTCACCCCTCCACTTT. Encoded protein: CASKGLEENNSPLHF.

CDR3 sequence (DNA): TGTGCCAGCTCACAAAATAAAGCCTCCCAAGAGACCCAGTACTTC. Amino acids: CASSQNKASQETQYF. The chain links TRBV18 to TRBJ2-5; D remains unclear. CDR1 and CDR2 (germline): KGHSH, LQKENI. CDR3 length: 15 amino acids. Deletions cut 4 bases from V and 1 base from J, with 13 bases between.